The source of this TCR beta chain is a study of blood T cells in healthy people across ages. Germline V gives CDR1 KGHDR, CDR2 SFDVKD. The CDR3 runs to 15 residues. The V gene lost 4 bases and the J gene lost 6 bases, with 15 bases spanning the gap. Healthy Caucasian individuals from Russia aged roughly 6 to 90 were enrolled as donors. On this clonotype itself: What it binds is unknown.

A second PCR of 7 to 11 cycles used a sample-barcoded 5' primer and a J-beta primer mix. A 12-random-nucleotide template-switch adaptor tagged each cDNA molecule. From the 5' RACE reads, TCRdb called clonotypes with MiXCR, one entry per CDR3 protein. The data contain 1.5 million to 2 million distinct CDR3 sequences, 28% of them singletons. Overall study findings and caveats: Significant beta diversity loss was already apparent by age approximately 38, declining roughly linearly. Changes in expanded clonotypes were possibly confounded, as the CMV status of donors was unknown.

The rearrangement joins TRBV24-1 to TRBJ2-1; D could derive from TRBD1 or TRBD2 (5 bases each). The source is a woman in her 30s in good health. Sequenced sample: blood. CDR3 DNA: TGTGCCACCAGTGAGACCGGGACGGAGACCAATGAGCAGTTCTTC. Its translation is CATSETGTETNEQFF.